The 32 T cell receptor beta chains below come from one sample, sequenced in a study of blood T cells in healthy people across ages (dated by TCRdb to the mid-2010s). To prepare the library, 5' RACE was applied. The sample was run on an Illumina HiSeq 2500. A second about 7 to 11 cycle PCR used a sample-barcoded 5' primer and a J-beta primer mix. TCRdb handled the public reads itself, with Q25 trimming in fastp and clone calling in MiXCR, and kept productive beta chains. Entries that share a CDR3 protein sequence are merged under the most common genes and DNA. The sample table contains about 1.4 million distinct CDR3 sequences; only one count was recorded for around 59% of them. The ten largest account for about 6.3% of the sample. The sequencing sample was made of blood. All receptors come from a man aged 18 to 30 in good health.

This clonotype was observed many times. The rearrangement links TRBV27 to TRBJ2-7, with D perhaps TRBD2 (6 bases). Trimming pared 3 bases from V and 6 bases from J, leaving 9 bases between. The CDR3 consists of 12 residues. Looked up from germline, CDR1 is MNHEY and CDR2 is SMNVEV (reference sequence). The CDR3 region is CASSFLGGEQYF. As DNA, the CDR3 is TGTGCCAGCAGTTTTTTGGGAGGCGAGCAGTACTTC.

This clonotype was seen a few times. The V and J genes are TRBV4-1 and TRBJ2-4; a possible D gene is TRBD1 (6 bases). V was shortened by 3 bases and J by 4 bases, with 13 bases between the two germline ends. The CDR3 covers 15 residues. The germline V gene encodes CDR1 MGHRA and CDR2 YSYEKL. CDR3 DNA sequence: TGCGCCAGCAGCCAGCTTCCACAGGGAAAAAACATTCAGTACTTC. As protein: CASSQLPQGKNIQYF.

This chain's CDR3 is CASSQDFQSGLFGEQYF. The CDR3 region has the DNA TGCGCCAGCAGCCAAGATTTTCAAAGCGGCCTATTTGGCGAGCAGTACTTC. The chain has TRBV4-1 and TRBJ2-5; TRBD2 might be the D (5 bases). Judging by the DNA end, TRBJ2-7 fits better; the J call may be wrong. The CDR3 is 17 amino acids. CDR1 and CDR2 (germline): MGHRA, YSYEKL.

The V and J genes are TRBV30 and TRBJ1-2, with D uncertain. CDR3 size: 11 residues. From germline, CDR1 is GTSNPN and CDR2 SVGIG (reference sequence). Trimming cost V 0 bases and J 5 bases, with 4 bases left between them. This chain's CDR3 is CAWSVVYGYTF. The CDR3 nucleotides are TGTGCCTGGAGTGTTGTGTATGGCTACACCTTC.

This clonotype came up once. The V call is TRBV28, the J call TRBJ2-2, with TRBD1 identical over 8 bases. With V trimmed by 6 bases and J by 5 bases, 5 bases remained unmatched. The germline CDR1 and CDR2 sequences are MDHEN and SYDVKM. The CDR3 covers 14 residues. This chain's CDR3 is CASSAGGRTGELFF. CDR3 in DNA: TGTGCCAGCAGCGCAGGGGGCCGAACCGGGGAGCTGTTTTTT.

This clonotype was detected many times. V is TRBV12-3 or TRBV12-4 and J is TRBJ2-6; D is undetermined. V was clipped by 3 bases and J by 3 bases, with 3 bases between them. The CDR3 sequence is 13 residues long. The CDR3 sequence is CASSFGGANVLTF. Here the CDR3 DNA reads TGTGCCAGCAGTTTTGGTGGGGCCAACGTCCTGACTTTC.

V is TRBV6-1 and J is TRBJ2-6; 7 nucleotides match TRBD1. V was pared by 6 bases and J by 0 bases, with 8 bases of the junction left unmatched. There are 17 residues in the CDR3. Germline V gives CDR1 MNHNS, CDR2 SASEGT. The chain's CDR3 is CASRLDRDGSGANVLTF. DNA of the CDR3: TGTGCCAGCAGACTAGACAGGGATGGCTCTGGGGCCAACGTCCTGACTTTC.

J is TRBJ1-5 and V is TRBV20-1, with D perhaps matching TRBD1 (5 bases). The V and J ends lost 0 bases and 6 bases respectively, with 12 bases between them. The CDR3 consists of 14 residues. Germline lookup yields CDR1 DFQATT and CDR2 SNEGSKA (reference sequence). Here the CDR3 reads CSARDRAGGQPQHF. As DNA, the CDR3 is TGCAGTGCTAGAGATCGGGCGGGGGGTCAGCCCCAGCATTTT.

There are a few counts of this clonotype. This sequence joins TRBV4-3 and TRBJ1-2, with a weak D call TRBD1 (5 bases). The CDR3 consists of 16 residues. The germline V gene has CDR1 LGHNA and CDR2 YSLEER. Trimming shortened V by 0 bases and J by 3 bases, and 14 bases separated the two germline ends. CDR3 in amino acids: CASSQDRGGLDYGYTF. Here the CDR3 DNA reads TGCGCCAGCAGCCAAGATCGCGGGGGTCTCGACTATGGCTACACCTTC.

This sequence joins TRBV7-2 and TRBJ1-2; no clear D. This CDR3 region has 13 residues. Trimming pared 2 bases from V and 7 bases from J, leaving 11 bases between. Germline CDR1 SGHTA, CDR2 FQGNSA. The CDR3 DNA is TGTGCCAGCAGCTTACGGGTGTTTAGTGGCTACACCTTC. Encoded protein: CASSLRVFSGYTF.

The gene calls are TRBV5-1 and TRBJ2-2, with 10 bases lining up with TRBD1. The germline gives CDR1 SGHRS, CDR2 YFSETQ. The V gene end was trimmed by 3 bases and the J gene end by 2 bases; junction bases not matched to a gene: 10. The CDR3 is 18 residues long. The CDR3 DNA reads TGCGCCAGCAGCTCGACCGGGACAGGGGTCTCTAACACCGGGGAGCTGTTTTTT. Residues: CASSSTGTGVSNTGELFF.

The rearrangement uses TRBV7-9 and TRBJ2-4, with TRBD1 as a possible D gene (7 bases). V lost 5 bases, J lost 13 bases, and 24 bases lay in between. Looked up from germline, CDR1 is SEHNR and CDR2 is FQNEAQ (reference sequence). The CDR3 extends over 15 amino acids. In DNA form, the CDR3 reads TGTGCCAGCAGCCGGAGGGACAGACCCCTCGTAGAGCAGTACTTC. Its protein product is CASSRRDRPLVEQYF.

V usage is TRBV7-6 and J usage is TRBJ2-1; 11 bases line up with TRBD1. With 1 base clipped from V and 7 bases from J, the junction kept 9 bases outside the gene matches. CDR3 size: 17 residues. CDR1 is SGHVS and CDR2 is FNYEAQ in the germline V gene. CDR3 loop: CASSLVLGQGAGNEQFF. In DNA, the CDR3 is TGTGCCAGCAGCTTAGTTTTAGGACAGGGGGCGGGGAATGAGCAGTTCTTC.

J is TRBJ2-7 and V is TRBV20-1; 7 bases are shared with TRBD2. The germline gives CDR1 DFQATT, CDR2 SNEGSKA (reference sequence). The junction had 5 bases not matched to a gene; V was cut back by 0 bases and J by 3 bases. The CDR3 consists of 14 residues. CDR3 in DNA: TGCAGTGCTAGAGACCCAGCGGGAAGCTACGAGCAGTACTTC. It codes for CSARDPAGSYEQYF.

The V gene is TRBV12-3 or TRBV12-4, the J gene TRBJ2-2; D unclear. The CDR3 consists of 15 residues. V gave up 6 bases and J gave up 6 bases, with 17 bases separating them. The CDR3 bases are TGTGCCAGCAGACCAGATCCTACCGCGGCCGGGGAGCTGTTTTTT. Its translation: CASRPDPTAAGELFF.

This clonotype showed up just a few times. CDR3 sequence: CSALLLGGGQPQHF. For the CDR3, the DNA is TGCAGTGCGTTGCTGTTGGGGGGCGGTCAGCCCCAGCATTTT. The chain combines TRBV20-1 with TRBJ1-5; weak D call: TRBD1 (6 bases). The CDR3 is 14 amino acids. Germline values: CDR1 DFQATT, CDR2 SNEGSKA (reference sequence). Trimming removed 6 bases at V and 6 bases at J, with 18 bases between.

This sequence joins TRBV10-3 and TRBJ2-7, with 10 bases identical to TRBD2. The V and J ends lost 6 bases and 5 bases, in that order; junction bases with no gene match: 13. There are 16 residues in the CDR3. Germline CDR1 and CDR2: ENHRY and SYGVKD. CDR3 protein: CAIRPQGTSVVHEQYF. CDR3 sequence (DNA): TGTGCCATCAGGCCCCAGGGGACTAGCGTCGTCCACGAGCAGTACTTC.

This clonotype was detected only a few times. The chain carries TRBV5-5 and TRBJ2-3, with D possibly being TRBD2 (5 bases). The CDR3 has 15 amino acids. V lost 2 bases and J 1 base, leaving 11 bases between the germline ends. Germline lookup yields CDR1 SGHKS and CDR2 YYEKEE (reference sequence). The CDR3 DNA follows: TGTGCCAGCAGCTTTAGTAGTAGCGGCACAGATACGCAGTATTTT. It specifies CASSFSSSGTDTQYF.

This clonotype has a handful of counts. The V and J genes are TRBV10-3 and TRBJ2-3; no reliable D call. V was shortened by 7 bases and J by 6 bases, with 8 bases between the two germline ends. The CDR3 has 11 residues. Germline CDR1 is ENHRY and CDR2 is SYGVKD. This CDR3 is CAITFGDTQYF. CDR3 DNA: TGTGCCATCACGTTTGGCGATACGCAGTATTTT.

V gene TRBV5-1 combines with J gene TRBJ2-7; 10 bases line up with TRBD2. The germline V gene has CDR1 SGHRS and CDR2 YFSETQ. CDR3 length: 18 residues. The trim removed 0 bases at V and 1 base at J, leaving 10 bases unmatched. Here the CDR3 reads CASSLASSGRAESYEQYF. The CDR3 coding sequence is TGCGCCAGCAGCTTGGCATCGAGCGGGAGGGCTGAGTCCTACGAGCAGTACTTC.

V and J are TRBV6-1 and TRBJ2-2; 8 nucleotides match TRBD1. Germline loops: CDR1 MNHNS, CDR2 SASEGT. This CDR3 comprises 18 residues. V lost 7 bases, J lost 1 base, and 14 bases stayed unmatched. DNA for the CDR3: TGTGCCAGCACTACCATAGGACAGGGTTCCATGAACACCGGGGAGCTGTTTTTT. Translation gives CASTTIGQGSMNTGELFF.

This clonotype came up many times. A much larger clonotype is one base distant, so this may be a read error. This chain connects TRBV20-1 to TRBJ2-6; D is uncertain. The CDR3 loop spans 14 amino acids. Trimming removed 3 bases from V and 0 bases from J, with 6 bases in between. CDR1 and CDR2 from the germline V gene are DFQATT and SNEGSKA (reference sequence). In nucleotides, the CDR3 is TGCAGTGCTAGTGTGGGCTCTGGGGCCAACGTCCTGACTTTC. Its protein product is CSASVGSGANVLTF.

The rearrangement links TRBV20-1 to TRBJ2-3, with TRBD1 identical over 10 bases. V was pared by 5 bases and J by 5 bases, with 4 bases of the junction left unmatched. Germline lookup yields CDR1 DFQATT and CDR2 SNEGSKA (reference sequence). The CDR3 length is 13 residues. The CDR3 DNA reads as TGCAGTGCTCCCGGGACAGGGGTAGATACGCAGTATTTT. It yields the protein CSAPGTGVDTQYF.

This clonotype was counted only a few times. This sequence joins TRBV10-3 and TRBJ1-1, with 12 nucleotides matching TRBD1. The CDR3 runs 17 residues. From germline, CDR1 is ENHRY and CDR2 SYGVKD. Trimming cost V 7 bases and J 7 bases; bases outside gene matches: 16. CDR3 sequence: CAITSEFGTGGINEAFF. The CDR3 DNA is TGTGCCATCACCTCTGAGTTTGGGACAGGGGGCATTAATGAAGCTTTCTTT.

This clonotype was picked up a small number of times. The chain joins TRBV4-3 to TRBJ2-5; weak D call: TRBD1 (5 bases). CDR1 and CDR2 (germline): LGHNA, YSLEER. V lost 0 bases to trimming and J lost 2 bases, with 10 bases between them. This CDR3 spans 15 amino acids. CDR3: CASSQDVGLQETQYF. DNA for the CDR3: TGCGCCAGCAGCCAAGATGTGGGGCTTCAAGAGACCCAGTACTTC.

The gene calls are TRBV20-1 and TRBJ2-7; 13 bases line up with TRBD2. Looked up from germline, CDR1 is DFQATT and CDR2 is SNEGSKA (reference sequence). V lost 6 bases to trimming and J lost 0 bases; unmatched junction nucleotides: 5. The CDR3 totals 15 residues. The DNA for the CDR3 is TGCAGTGCCAAGACTAGCGGGGGGATCTCCTACGAGCAGTACTTC. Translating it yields CSAKTSGGISYEQYF.

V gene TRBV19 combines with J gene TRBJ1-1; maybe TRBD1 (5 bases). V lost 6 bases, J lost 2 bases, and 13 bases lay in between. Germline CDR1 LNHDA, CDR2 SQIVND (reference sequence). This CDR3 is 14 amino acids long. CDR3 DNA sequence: TGTGCCAGTAGCATCGGGGGGTTTAACACTGAAGCTTTCTTT. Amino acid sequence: CASSIGGFNTEAFF.

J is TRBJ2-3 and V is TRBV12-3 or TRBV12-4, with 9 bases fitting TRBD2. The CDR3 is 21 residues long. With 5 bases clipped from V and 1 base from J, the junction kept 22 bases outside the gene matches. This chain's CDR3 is CASSPRGAGGRREGRTDTQYF. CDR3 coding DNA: TGTGCCAGCAGTCCAAGGGGGGCAGGCGGCCGGCGGGAGGGCCGCACAGATACGCAGTATTTT.

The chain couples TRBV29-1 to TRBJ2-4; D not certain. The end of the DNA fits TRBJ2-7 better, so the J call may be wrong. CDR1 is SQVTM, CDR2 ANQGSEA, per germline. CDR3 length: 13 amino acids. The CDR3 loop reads CSAQSDQTYEQYF. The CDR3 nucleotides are TGCAGCGCCCAATCGGACCAAACCTACGAGCAGTACTTC.

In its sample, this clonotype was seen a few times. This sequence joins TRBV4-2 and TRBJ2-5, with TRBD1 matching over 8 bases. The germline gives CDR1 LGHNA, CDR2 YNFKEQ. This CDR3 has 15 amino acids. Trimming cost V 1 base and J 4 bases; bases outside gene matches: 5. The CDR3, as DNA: TGTGCCAGCAGCCAAGGTCAGGGGGCGAGAGAGACCCAGTACTTC. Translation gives CASSQGQGARETQYF.

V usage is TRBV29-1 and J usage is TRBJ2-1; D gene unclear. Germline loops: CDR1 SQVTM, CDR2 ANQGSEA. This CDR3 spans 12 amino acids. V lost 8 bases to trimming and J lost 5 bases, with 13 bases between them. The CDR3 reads CSYPEIDNEQFF. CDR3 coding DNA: TGCAGCTACCCCGAGATTGACAATGAGCAGTTCTTC.

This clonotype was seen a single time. The DNA for the CDR3 is TGTGCCAGCAGCTGGGGGGGACAGGTCAGAACCGGGGAGCTGTTTTTT. It encodes CASSWGGQVRTGELFF. The chain uses TRBV5-4 and TRBJ2-2; tentative D call: TRBD1 (8 bases). CDR1 is SGHNT and CDR2 is YYREEE in the germline V gene (reference sequence). This CDR3 is built from 16 residues. V shed 3 bases and J shed 5 bases, with 17 bases lying between them. The variable domain in full, with the rest retrieved from reference TRBV5-4 and TRBJ2-2, is ETGVTQSPTHLIKTRGQQVTLRCSSQSGHNTVSWYQQALGQGPQFIFQYYREEENGRGNFPPRFSGLQFPNYSSELNVNALELDDSALYLCASSWGGQVRTGELFFGEGSRLTVL.